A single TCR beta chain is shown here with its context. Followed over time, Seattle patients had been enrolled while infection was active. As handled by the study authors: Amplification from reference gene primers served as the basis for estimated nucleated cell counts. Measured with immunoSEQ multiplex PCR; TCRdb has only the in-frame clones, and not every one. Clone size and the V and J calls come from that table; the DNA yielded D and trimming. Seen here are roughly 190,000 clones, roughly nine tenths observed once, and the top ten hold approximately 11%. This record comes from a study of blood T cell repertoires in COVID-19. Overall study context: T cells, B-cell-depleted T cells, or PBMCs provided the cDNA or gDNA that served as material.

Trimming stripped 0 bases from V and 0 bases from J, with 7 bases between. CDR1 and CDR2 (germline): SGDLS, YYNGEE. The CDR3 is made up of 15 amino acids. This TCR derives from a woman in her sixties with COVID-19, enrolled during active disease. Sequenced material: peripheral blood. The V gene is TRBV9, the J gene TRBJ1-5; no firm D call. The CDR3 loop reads CASSVGLDSNQPQHF. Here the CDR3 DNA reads TGTGCCAGCAGCGTAGGTTTAGATAGCAATCAGCCCCAGCATTTT.